This TCR beta chain was documented in a study of shared clonotypes between healthy human individuals. The study ran the assay at deep level. Original processing notes: ImmunoSEQ only sent back junction sequences with no quality scores, so filtering was done differently. Assay used: immunoSEQ multiplex PCR; TCRdb lists only in-frame clones, some missing. The D gene and trimming were derived from the DNA, and the V and J assignments and clone size from that table. Of about 460,000 clones in the sample, around 77% were seen once. The table lists this clone with a count of one. The receptor was isolated from a woman aged 40 to 50 in good health. Some clones in this sample may be carry-over from other donors' samples. Sequencing was performed on PBMCs.

For the CDR3, the DNA is TGTGCCAGCAGCGTAGTGGGTAGCTACGCAGATACGCAGTATTTT. Translating it yields CASSVVGSYADTQYF. This rearrangement joins TRBV9 to TRBJ2-3, with D hard to call. Germline V gene sequence: CDR1 SGDLS, CDR2 YYNGEE. The ends were cut back, 0 bases at V and 4 bases at J, with 12 bases in the middle. The CDR3 totals 15 residues.